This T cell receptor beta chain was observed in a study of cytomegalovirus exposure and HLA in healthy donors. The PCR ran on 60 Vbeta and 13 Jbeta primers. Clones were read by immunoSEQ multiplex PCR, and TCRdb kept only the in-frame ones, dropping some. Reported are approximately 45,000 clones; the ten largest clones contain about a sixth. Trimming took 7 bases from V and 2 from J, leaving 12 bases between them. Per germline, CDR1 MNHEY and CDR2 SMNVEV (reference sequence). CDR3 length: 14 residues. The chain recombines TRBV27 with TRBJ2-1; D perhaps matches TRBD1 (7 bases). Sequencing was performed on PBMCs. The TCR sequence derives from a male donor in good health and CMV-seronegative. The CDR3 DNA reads TGTGCCAGCACCCAGGGGGGTCCCTACAATGAGCAGTTCTTC. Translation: CASTQGGPYNEQFF.